These 32 T cell receptor beta chains share one sample of origin, sequenced in a study of Graves' ophthalmopathy and Graves' hyperthyroidism. RNA transcripts provided the template for amplifying TCR beta CDR3 regions. First-round RT-PCR used HTBI primers; second-round multiplex PCR followed. Via MiXCR, TCRdb re-called the multiplex PCR reads, giving one row per CDR3 protein. The sample records some 400,000 distinct CDR3 sequences, 18% being singletons. Sequences were obtained from peripheral blood. These receptors were obtained from a woman younger than 35 with Graves' ophthalmopathy.

This clonotype was seen at least ten times. The chain uses TRBV27 and TRBJ1-1, with 8 bases matching TRBD1. CDR1 and CDR2 from the germline V gene are MNHEY and SMNVEV (reference sequence). The CDR3 loop spans 15 amino acids. V lost 2 bases to trimming and J lost 5 bases; unmatched junction nucleotides: 7. DNA for the CDR3: TGTGCCAGCAGTTTAGGGACAGGCGGGTGGACTGAAGCTTTCTTT. Protein product: CASSLGTGGWTEAFF.

V is TRBV27 and J is TRBJ1-2, with 8 nucleotides matching TRBD1. Germline V lookup: CDR1 MNHEY, CDR2 SMNVEV (reference sequence). This CDR3 has 14 amino acids. Losses at the gene ends were 8 bases for V and 0 bases for J; bases not matched to a gene: 5. CDR3 sequence: CASGRQGSNYGYTF. The CDR3 DNA reads as TGTGCCAGCGGCAGACAGGGGTCTAACTATGGCTACACCTTC.

Many counts were recorded for this clonotype. This chain uses TRBV7-2 with TRBJ1-1; D not resolved. This CDR3 region has 14 residues. Germline V CDR1 and CDR2: SGHTA, FQGNSA. V lost 2 bases and J lost 1, with 8 bases in between. CDR3 DNA: TGTGCCAGCAGCTTATCAAGTGGGAACACTGAAGCTTTCTTT. Translating gives CASSLSSGNTEAFF.

A few counts support this clonotype. This chain connects TRBV30 to TRBJ2-6; D might be TRBD2 (5 bases). This CDR3 has 17 residues. V was clipped by 3 bases and J by 2 bases, with 17 bases between them. In germline, CDR1 is GTSNPN, CDR2 SVGIG (reference sequence). The CDR3 here is CAWRQGKLRAGANVLTF. CDR3 in DNA: TGTGCCTGGAGGCAAGGGAAGCTGAGGGCTGGGGCCAACGTCCTGACTTTC. The full variable domain, in which reference TRBV30 and TRBJ2-6 provide the parts outside the CDR3, is SQTIHQWPATLVQPVGSPLSLECTVEGTSNPNLYWYRQAAGRGLQLLFYSVGIGQISSEVPQNLSASRPQDRQFILSSKKLLLSDSGFYLCAWRQGKLRAGANVLTFGAGSRLTVL.

This clonotype was counted ten times or more. Since a much larger clone is just one base distant, this may be a read error. The chain employs TRBV6-2 or TRBV6-3 and TRBJ2-7; D is uncertain. The CDR3 spans 11 residues. Germline V CDR1 and CDR2: MNHEY, SVGEGT. V lost 4 bases and J lost 9, with 10 bases in between. The CDR3: CASSSVGGQYF. The CDR3 DNA sequence: TGTGCCAGCAGTTCCGTGGGTGGGCAGTACTTC.

V is TRBV6-5 and J is TRBJ1-5; 9 bases are shared with TRBD1. CDR3 length: 14 residues. V dropped 4 bases and J dropped 11; count of bases not matched to a gene: 9. Germline V lookup: CDR1 MNHEY, CDR2 SVGAGI. The DNA of the CDR3 is TGTGCCAGCAGTTCCGACAGGGGGAGGATGGCCCAGCATTTT. Protein: CASSSDRGRMAQHF.

There are many counts of this clonotype. One base away lies a much larger clone, so this may be a sequencing read error. J is TRBJ1-1 and V is TRBV3-1; D is perhaps TRBD1 (5 bases). This CDR3 region has 12 residues. In germline, CDR1 is LGHDT, CDR2 YNNKEL (reference sequence). The ends were cut back, 2 bases at V and 4 bases at J, with 5 bases in the middle. This CDR3 is CASSQQGTEAFF. DNA of the CDR3: TGTGCCAGCAGCCAACAGGGCACTGAAGCTTTCTTT. The full variable domain, with the rest looked up from reference TRBV3-1 and TRBJ1-1, is DTAVSQTPKYLVTQMGNDKSIKCEQNLGHDTMYWYKQDSKKFLKIMFSYNNKELIINETVPNRFSPKSPDKAHLNLHINSLELGDSAVYFCASSQQGTEAFFGQGTRLTVV.

There are many counts of this clonotype. This chain uses TRBV19 with TRBJ2-1; TRBD2 might be the D (6 bases). V was clipped by 10 bases and J by 5 bases, with 15 bases between them. Germline V gene sequence: CDR1 LNHDA, CDR2 SQIVND (reference sequence). The CDR3 is 13 residues long. The CDR3 loop reads CATRGGTHNEQFF. CDR3 DNA: TGTGCCACCCGCGGCGGGACGCACAATGAGCAGTTCTTC.

The V gene is TRBV27, the J gene TRBJ2-6; D remains ambiguous. CDR3 length: 17 residues. Trimming stripped 3 bases from V and 0 bases from J, with 12 bases between. Germline-derived CDR1 and CDR2 are MNHEY and SMNVEV (reference sequence). CDR3 protein: CASSFRVTSSGANVLTF. The CDR3, as DNA: TGTGCCAGCAGTTTTCGTGTCACCAGCTCTGGGGCCAACGTCCTGACTTTC.

This clonotype was counted ten times or more. V is TRBV20-1 and J is TRBJ1-1; tentatively, D is TRBD1 (6 bases). This CDR3 is 12 amino acids long. From germline, CDR1 is DFQATT and CDR2 SNEGSKA (reference sequence). Trimming pared 2 bases from V and 10 bases from J, leaving 14 bases between. The CDR3 coding sequence is TGCAGTGCTAGATTTCAGGGGAGGAGAGCTTTCTTT. This encodes CSARFQGRRAFF.

This clonotype has at least ten counts. The CDR3 loop is CASSSRGERGYSNQPQHF. CDR3 DNA: TGTGCCAGCAGCTCTCGGGGGGAACGGGGTTATAGCAATCAGCCCCAGCATTTT. The chain recombines TRBV27 with TRBJ1-5; a weak D match, TRBD1 (5 bases). Deletions cut 6 bases from V and 0 bases from J, with 21 bases between. Germline V gene lookup returns CDR1 MNHEY and CDR2 SMNVEV (reference sequence). The CDR3 runs 18 residues.

A few counts support this clonotype. The CDR3 is CASSPKQGAGSPLHF. Written as DNA, the CDR3 is TGTGCCAGCAGTCCAAAACAGGGGGCTGGATCACCCCTCCACTTT. The chain couples TRBV6-1 to TRBJ1-6; 9 bases match TRBD1. J was trimmed by 10 bases and V by 5 bases; bases with no gene match: 9. The CDR3 has 15 amino acids. Germline CDR1 is MNHNS and CDR2 is SASEGT.

In this sample, this clonotype turned up a few times. This chain links TRBV6-5 with TRBJ2-5, with D unresolved. Germline loops: CDR1 MNHEY, CDR2 SVGAGI. The CDR3 loop spans 15 amino acids. With 0 bases removed from V and 2 bases from J, the gap between germline ends came to 10 bases. The CDR3 DNA is TGTGCCAGCAGTTACTCCCTGGACCGACAAGAGACCCAGTACTTC. Translated: CASSYSLDRQETQYF.

This clonotype came up many times. The chain recombines TRBV20-1 with TRBJ2-5; 9 bases fit TRBD2. The CDR3 covers 14 residues. The V segment lost 4 bases and the J segment 4 bases; nucleotides outside the gene matches: 7. Germline V gene lookup returns CDR1 DFQATT and CDR2 SNEGSKA (reference sequence). CDR3 sequence (DNA): TGCAGTGCTACCTTAGCGGGAGTGGGAGAGACCCAGTACTTC. Its translation: CSATLAGVGETQYF.

This clonotype was picked up many times. Given a much more abundant clone one base away, this may be a read error. The gene calls are TRBV6-5 and TRBJ2-5; 7 positions agree with TRBD1. This CDR3 has 13 residues. The germline V gene encodes CDR1 MNHEY and CDR2 SVGAGI. This CDR3 reads CASSRQGGETQCF. The CDR3 DNA sequence: TGTGCCAGCAGCAGACAGGGTGGAGAGACCCAGTGCTTC.

This clonotype has just a few counts. The J gene is TRBJ2-7, the V gene TRBV6-2 or TRBV6-3, with TRBD1 identical over 7 bases. The CDR3 extends over 15 amino acids. Germline CDR1 MNHEY, CDR2 SVGEGT. V trimming: 5 bases; J trimming: 0 bases; junction bases outside the gene matches: 7. The CDR3 sequence is CASSTKGARSYEQYF. The CDR3 nucleotides are TGTGCCAGCAGTACTAAGGGGGCCCGCTCCTACGAGCAGTACTTC.

This clonotype was recorded a few times. The chain has TRBV4-1 and TRBJ1-1; D ambiguous. Looked up from germline, CDR1 is MGHRA and CDR2 is YSYEKL. The CDR3 runs 15 residues. The ends were cut back, 0 bases at V and 3 bases at J, with 11 bases in the middle. The CDR3 region is CASSQERRPYTEAFF. The DNA of the CDR3 is TGCGCCAGCAGCCAAGAAAGGCGGCCGTACACTGAAGCTTTCTTT.

This clonotype was found many times. The chain employs TRBV2 and TRBJ2-5; D is unresolved. V lost 8 bases, J lost 3 bases, and 7 bases lay in between. The CDR3 extends over 11 amino acids. The germline CDR1 and CDR2 sequences are SNHLY and FYNNEI. CDR3 sequence reads: CASYLEETQYF. The CDR3 DNA sequence: TGTGCCAGCTATCTGGAAGAGACCCAGTACTTC.

This clonotype was counted ten times or more. The chain is built from TRBV6-6 and TRBJ2-5, with unresolved D. Germline lookup yields CDR1 MNHNY and CDR2 SVGAGI (reference sequence). The CDR3 runs 11 residues. Trimming took off 2 bases at V and 4 bases at J, with 2 bases between the two ends. CDR3 in DNA: TGTGCCAGCAGTTACACAGAGACCCAGTACTTC. Translated, it gives CASSYTETQYF.

This clonotype was picked up many times. The V gene is TRBV19, the J gene TRBJ2-2, with D perhaps matching TRBD1 (6 bases). The CDR3 covers 16 residues. CDR1 and CDR2 (germline): LNHDA, SQIVND (reference sequence). V was pared by 5 bases and J by 4 bases, with 17 bases between. In DNA, the CDR3 is TGTGCCAGTAGTCTGATGGGGGCTTCGACCACCGGGGAGCTGTTTTTT. Translation: CASSLMGASTTGELFF. Based on the CDR3 plus reference TRBV19 and TRBJ2-2, the full variable domain is DGGITQSPKYLFRKEGQNVTLSCEQNLNHDAMYWYRQDPGQGLRLIYYSQIVNDFQKGDIAEGYSVSREKKESFPLTVTSAQKNPTAFYLCASSLMGASTTGELFFGEGSRLTVL.

In this sample, this clonotype turned up many times. The rearrangement links TRBV11-2 to TRBJ2-7; D gene ambiguous. V dropped 0 bases and J dropped 6 bases, with 9 bases sitting between them. Germline V gene data show CDR1 as SGHAT and CDR2 as FQNNGV. CDR3 length: 13 residues. CDR3 coding DNA: TGTGCCAGCAGCTTAGACACTCAGGTCGAGCAGTACTTC. Translated: CASSLDTQVEQYF.

This clonotype was observed at least ten times. V is TRBV12-3 or TRBV12-4 and J is TRBJ2-6; 13 bases map to TRBD2. CDR3 size: 20 residues. With V trimmed by 3 bases and J by 0 bases, 8 bases remained unmatched. Here the CDR3 reads CASSFRLAGGPSSGANVLTF. The CDR3 DNA follows: TGTGCCAGCAGTTTCCGACTAGCGGGGGGCCCAAGCTCTGGGGCCAACGTCCTGACTTTC.

In this sample, this clonotype turned up many times. CDR3 nucleotides: TGCAGTGCTAGAGATTCGGGACATTTTAACTATGGCTACACCTTC. This encodes CSARDSGHFNYGYTF. The chain links TRBV20-1 to TRBJ1-2; weak D call: TRBD1 (6 bases). Germline V CDR1 and CDR2: DFQATT, SNEGSKA (reference sequence). Trimming left V 0 bases short and J 1 base short, with 12 bases between. CDR3 length: 15 residues.

This clonotype was seen many times. The gene calls are TRBV4-3 and TRBJ1-2; D is possibly TRBD1 (5 bases). The V gene's germline CDR1 is LGHNA and CDR2 YSLEER. The CDR3 extends over 14 amino acids. Trimming removed 0 bases at V and 8 bases at J, with 13 bases between. DNA of the CDR3: TGCGCCAGCAGCCAAGATCGGGGGGATGGGGGCTACACCTTC. It codes for CASSQDRGDGGYTF.

In its sample, this clonotype was seen many times. This chain uses TRBV24-1 with TRBJ2-5, with a possible D match to TRBD2 (6 bases). V lost 4 bases and J 5 bases, leaving 16 bases between the germline ends. CDR3 length equals 15 residues. CDR1 KGHDR and CDR2 SFDVKD come from the germline V gene. CDR3 DNA sequence: TGTGCCACCAGTGACCCCCGGGGGTTACGGGAGACCCAGTACTTC. Translating gives CATSDPRGLRETQYF.

In its sample, this clonotype was seen many times. The genes are TRBV7-2 and TRBJ2-5; D is possibly TRBD2 (5 bases). Trimming cost V 5 bases and J 3 bases, with 13 bases left between them. The V gene's germline CDR1 is SGHTA and CDR2 FQGNSA. The CDR3 runs to 14 residues. The CDR3: CASSVLDGKETQYF. The CDR3 DNA reads TGTGCCAGCAGCGTCCTGGACGGGAAAGAGACCCAGTACTTC. Based on the CDR3 plus reference TRBV7-2 and TRBJ2-5, the full variable domain is GAGVSQSPSNKVTEKGKDVELRCDPISGHTALYWYRQSLGQGLEFLIYFQGNSAPDKSGLPSDRFSAERTGGSVSTLTIQRTQQEDSAVYLCASSVLDGKETQYFGPGTRLLVL.

This clonotype occurred many times. This chain joins TRBV6-4 and TRBJ1-5; 9 bases line up with TRBD1. Germline V gene lookup returns CDR1 MRHNA and CDR2 SNTAGT. V was pared by 11 bases and J by 1 base, with 6 bases of the junction left unmatched. This CDR3 is built from 14 residues. As DNA, the CDR3 is TGTGCCGGTCAGACAGGGGGGAGCAATCAGCCCCAGCATTTT. This encodes CAGQTGGSNQPQHF.

There are many counts of this clonotype. The rearrangement joins TRBV5-1 to TRBJ1-1; 7 bases line up with TRBD1. V dropped 3 bases and J dropped 4; count of bases not matched to a gene: 9. The CDR3 covers 15 residues. CDR1 is SGHRS, CDR2 YFSETQ, per germline. This CDR3 reads CASSWAQGWSTEAFF. CDR3 in DNA: TGCGCCAGCAGCTGGGCACAGGGGTGGAGCACTGAAGCTTTCTTT.

This clonotype has a count of ten or more. The chain is built from TRBV12-3 or TRBV12-4 and TRBJ1-2; 7 positions match TRBD1. The CDR3 runs 14 residues. V trimming: 5 bases; J trimming: 1 base; junction bases outside the gene matches: 4. For the CDR3, the DNA is TGTGCCAGCAGTGGTGACAGGGTTAACTATGGCTACACCTTC. Translation gives CASSGDRVNYGYTF.

This clonotype was counted many times. The genes are TRBV6-2 or TRBV6-3 and TRBJ2-5; 9 nucleotides align to TRBD2. The CDR3 loop spans 14 amino acids. The trim removed 6 bases at V and 6 bases at J, leaving 8 bases unmatched. Germline V gene sequence: CDR1 MNHEY, CDR2 SVGEGT. In nucleotides, the CDR3 is TGTGCCAGCAGCCCTAGCGGGGTCCTGAAGACCCAGTACTTC. Encoded protein: CASSPSGVLKTQYF.

This chain connects TRBV7-2 to TRBJ2-2; possible D gene TRBD2, 5 bases. Germline lookup yields CDR1 SGHTA and CDR2 FQGNSA. Trimming removed 3 bases from V and 3 bases from J, with 11 bases in between. CDR3 size: 15 residues. In DNA, the CDR3 is TGTGCCAGCAGCTTGTGGCGGGTCGACACCGGGGAGCTGTTTTTT. Its protein is CASSLWRVDTGELFF.

Ten or more counts support this clonotype. The genes are TRBV2 and TRBJ1-6; D gene ambiguous. Looked up from germline, CDR1 is SNHLY and CDR2 is FYNNEI. V dropped 6 bases and J dropped 0 bases, with 9 bases sitting between them. The CDR3 is 15 residues long. The CDR3 protein is CASRGSSSYNSPLHF. CDR3 coding DNA: TGTGCCAGCAGAGGGTCTAGCTCCTATAATTCACCCCTCCACTTT.